These 20 T cell receptor beta chains share one sample of origin, sequenced in a study of identical twins (dated by TCRdb to the mid-2010s). The protocol used for the library was 5' RACE. For sequencing, an Illumina HiSeq 2000 was employed. TCRdb reran the public reads through fastp at Q25 and MiXCR, keeping productive beta chains. Entries are consolidated by CDR3 protein sequence, retaining the most common genes and DNA. For this sample there are about 240,000 distinct CDR3 sequences; 10% to 13% appear just once. Together, the top ten hold more than 8% of the sample. The material sequenced was memory T cells sorted from blood. The cell subset or site label of this sample denotes: CD45RO+ enriched T cells. These receptors were collected from a man in his forties or fifties in good health.

This clonotype was counted at least ten times. This chain joins TRBV7-2 and TRBJ2-3; 13 bases are shared with TRBD2. Germline CDR1 and CDR2: SGHTA and FQGNSA. With 1 base clipped from V and 0 bases from J, the junction kept 1 base outside the gene matches. This CDR3 spans 17 amino acids. In DNA form, the CDR3 reads TGTGCCAGCAGCTTAGGACTAGCGGGGGGAAGCACAGATACGCAGTATTTT. Translation gives CASSLGLAGGSTDTQYF.

The gene calls are TRBV20-1 and TRBJ2-1; 8 nucleotides match TRBD2. Germline V gene data show CDR1 as DFQATT and CDR2 as SNEGSKA (reference sequence). The junction had 21 bases not matched to a gene; V was cut back by 3 bases and J by 8 bases. CDR3 length: 18 amino acids. The CDR3 loop is CSARVVTLAGGKRDEQFF. The CDR3 nucleotides read TGCAGTGCTAGGGTGGTTACGTTGGCGGGAGGAAAACGCGATGAGCAGTTCTTC.

The rearrangement uses TRBV24-1 and TRBJ1-1; no firm D call. The CDR3 loop spans 11 amino acids. V lost 5 bases, J lost 7 bases, and 7 bases lay in between. Germline lookup yields CDR1 KGHDR and CDR2 SFDVKD. The CDR3 DNA reads TGTGCCACCAGTGGGGGATTTGAAGCTTTCTTT. Encoded protein: CATSGGFEAFF.

This clonotype came up a few times. The V gene is TRBV28, the J gene TRBJ2-1, with TRBD2 matching over 7 bases. Germline assignment: CDR1 MDHEN and CDR2 SYDVKM. This CDR3 is built from 16 residues. Trimming cost V 0 bases and J 1 base; bases outside gene matches: 3. The CDR3 DNA reads TGTGCCAGCAGTTTATGGGGGGGGGGTTCCTACAATGAGCAGTTCTTC. It translates to CASSLWGGGSYNEQFF.

This clonotype was seen a few times. The CDR3 reads CASSLDTGTEKLFF. The CDR3 DNA sequence: TGTGCCAGCAGCTTGGACACGGGGACCGAAAAACTGTTTTTT. The V and J genes are TRBV11-2 and TRBJ1-4; D may be TRBD1 (5 bases). Germline V lookup: CDR1 SGHAT, CDR2 FQNNGV. CDR3 length equals 14 residues. V was trimmed by 3 bases and J by 8 bases, leaving 13 bases between them.

This clonotype was counted many times. The V call is TRBV3-1, the J call TRBJ2-7; 7 nucleotides align to TRBD1. Germline lookup yields CDR1 LGHDT and CDR2 YNNKEL (reference sequence). The V and J ends lost 0 bases and 3 bases, in that order; junction bases with no gene match: 5. The CDR3 has 15 residues. CDR3 sequence: CASSQDRQGGYEQYF. Written as DNA, the CDR3 is TGTGCCAGCAGCCAAGACCGACAGGGTGGCTACGAGCAGTACTTC.

The V gene is TRBV18, the J gene TRBJ2-3; TRBD1 agrees at 11 bases. Germline V lookup: CDR1 KGHSH, CDR2 LQKENI. There are 15 residues in the CDR3. J was trimmed by 7 bases and V by 0 bases; bases with no gene match: 3. The CDR3 protein is CASSPPGTGGNTQYF. The CDR3 bases are TGTGCCAGCTCACCACCCGGGACAGGGGGAAATACGCAGTATTTT.

This clonotype was observed at least ten times. The chain couples TRBV5-6 to TRBJ1-2; 8 nucleotides match TRBD1. The CDR3 is made up of 14 amino acids. CDR1 and CDR2 (germline): SGHDT, YYEEEE. V was pared by 4 bases and J by 3 bases, with 5 bases of the junction left unmatched. The CDR3 DNA follows: TGTGCCAGCAGCGTATTACAGGGGGACTATGGCTACACCTTC. Translation gives CASSVLQGDYGYTF.

The chain recombines TRBV6-2 or TRBV6-3 with TRBJ2-1; D may correspond to TRBD1 or TRBD2 (5 bases each). V shed 2 bases and J shed 1 base, with 24 bases lying between them. Germline V gene sequence: CDR1 MNHEY, CDR2 SVGEGT. The CDR3 loop spans 20 amino acids. CDR3 DNA sequence: TGTGCCAGCAGTTACGAGTCAGCTGAGGGGTTTTTTGGGTCCTACAATGAGCAGTTCTTC. Its translation: CASSYESAEGFFGSYNEQFF.

This clonotype was seen at least ten times. The chain combines TRBV20-1 with TRBJ2-5; 9 bases agree with TRBD2. The CDR3 totals 15 residues. The germline V gene has CDR1 DFQATT and CDR2 SNEGSKA (reference sequence). Germline trimming cut 7 bases from V and 1 base from J; bases unmatched to any gene: 10. CDR3 amino acids: CSVTPPSGIQETQYF. In DNA form, the CDR3 reads TGCAGTGTCACGCCCCCTAGCGGGATCCAAGAGACCCAGTACTTC.

This clonotype showed up many times. The rearrangement links TRBV7-9 to TRBJ1-2; D unclear. CDR3 length: 14 amino acids. The ends were cut back, 4 bases at V and 6 bases at J, with 15 bases in the middle. Germline CDR1 and CDR2: SEHNR and FQNEAQ (reference sequence). The chain's CDR3 is CASSSSGGKNGYTF. In DNA, the CDR3 is TGTGCCAGCAGCTCGTCGGGAGGGAAAAATGGCTACACCTTC.

In this sample, this clonotype turned up a few times. This chain joins TRBV20-1 and TRBJ2-1, with 11 bases fitting TRBD2. V shed 6 bases, J shed 0 bases, and the junction held 10 bases outside the gene matches. The CDR3 has 17 amino acids. The V gene's germline CDR1 is DFQATT and CDR2 SNEGSKA (reference sequence). The CDR3 region has the DNA TGCAGTGCACCAGTCTCCGGGACTAGCGGCTCCTACAATGAGCAGTTCTTC. Amino acids: CSAPVSGTSGSYNEQFF.

This clonotype has just a few counts. Given a much more abundant clone one base away, this may be a read error. The chain uses TRBV20-1 and TRBJ2-7; D unresolved. V lost 4 bases, J lost 1 base, and 8 bases lay in between. The CDR3 spans 12 residues. From germline, CDR1 is DFQATT and CDR2 SNEGSKA (reference sequence). The CDR3 loop reads CSANGASYEQYF. The CDR3 DNA reads TGCAGTGCTAATGGCGCGTCCTACGAGCAGTACTTC.

This clonotype was recorded a few times. For the CDR3, the DNA is TGCAGTGCTAGACCAGGGGGACGGACCTACGAGCAGTACTTC. Its translation is CSARPGGRTYEQYF. This chain joins TRBV20-1 and TRBJ2-7, with 7 bases fitting TRBD1. The CDR3 is made up of 14 amino acids. V shed 2 bases and J 2 bases; nucleotides not matched to a gene: 6. CDR1 and CDR2 from the germline V gene are DFQATT and SNEGSKA (reference sequence).

The J gene is TRBJ2-6, the V gene TRBV3-1; 7 bases align to TRBD1. The CDR3 covers 15 residues. Per the germline V gene, CDR1 is LGHDT and CDR2 is YNNKEL (reference sequence). The ends lost 5 bases at V and 2 bases at J; junction bases unmatched: 3. The CDR3 protein is CASSNTGAGANVLTF. The CDR3 DNA is TGTGCCAGCAGCAACACAGGGGCTGGGGCCAACGTCCTGACTTTC.

Regarding this clonotype: This could be a read error, since a much larger clone is one nucleotide away. A read error is likely, as this CDR3 ends without the conserved phenylalanine or tryptophan. The chain is built from TRBV7-9 and TRBJ2-5; 7 nucleotides line up with TRBD2. The trim removed 4 bases at V and 5 bases at J, leaving 16 bases unmatched. Germline V CDR1 and CDR2: SEHNR, FQNEAQ (reference sequence). There are 17 residues in the CDR3. The CDR3 is CASSSSWGLKKPETQYL. The CDR3 nucleotides read TGTGCCAGCAGCTCCTCTTGGGGACTAAAGAAACCGGAGACCCAGTACCTC.

About this clonotype itself: Sequence at one end of the junction differs from germline and may be a read error. The chain is built from TRBV19 and TRBJ1-1, with 7 bases lining up with TRBD1. Germline CDR1 is LNHDA and CDR2 is SQIVND (reference sequence). The CDR3 sequence is 14 residues long. In nucleotides, the CDR3 is TGTGCCAGTAGTACCTGGGACAGCCTCACTGTAGCTTTCTTT. Its translation: CASSTWDSLTVAFF.

J is TRBJ2-2 and V is TRBV7-6; unclear D gene. Trimming cost V 2 bases and J 4 bases, with 8 bases left between them. Germline V gives CDR1 SGHVS, CDR2 FNYEAQ. The CDR3 is made up of 14 amino acids. CDR3 loop: CASSLRPSTGELFF. The CDR3 DNA follows: TGTGCCAGCAGCTTACGACCCTCCACCGGGGAGCTGTTTTTT.

This rearrangement joins TRBV4-1 to TRBJ1-6; a weak D match, TRBD1 (5 bases). The CDR3 has 16 residues. Germline V gene sequence: CDR1 MGHRA, CDR2 YSYEKL. V lost 1 base, J lost 8 bases, and 15 bases lay in between. The CDR3: CASSQARGSNDSPLHF. Here the CDR3 DNA reads TGCGCCAGCAGCCAAGCCCGGGGCTCCAACGATTCACCCCTCCACTTT.

Of note for this clonotype: A read error may be the cause here, since a much bigger clone is one base away. V gene TRBV4-3 combines with J gene TRBJ1-4; tentative D call: TRBD1 (6 bases). CDR1 is LGHNA and CDR2 is YSLEER in the germline V gene. CDR3 size: 16 residues. CDR3 in amino acids: CASSLQGGATNKKLFF. As DNA, the CDR3 is TGCGCCAGCAGCCTCCAAGGGGGAGCAACTAATAAAAAACTGTTTTTT.